This TCR beta chain derives from a study of cytomegalovirus exposure and HLA in healthy donors. PCR was performed using 60 Vbeta and 13 Jbeta primers. Authors' processing steps: In a later analysis, the count reached some 88 million unique TCR beta chains, with 10 million to 11 million shared. The repertoire was sequenced with immunoSEQ multiplex PCR; TCRdb's copy has only in-frame clones and lacks some. D and trimming were read from the DNA, whereas the V and J calls and clone size are those reported in that table. In the table there are roughly 170,000 clones, more than 70% of which are singletons. Trimming removed 1 base from V and 8 bases from J, with 9 bases in between. Germline V gene data show CDR1 as SGHDT and CDR2 as YYEEEE. The CDR3 contains 13 residues.

The sequenced material came from PBMCs. The chain joins TRBV5-6 to TRBJ1-4; D remains ambiguous. This clonotype was obtained from a girl aged 5 to 17 in good health and CMV-seronegative. The CDR3 DNA sequence: TGTGCCAGCAGCTTGTCGACTCGCGAAAAACTGTTTTTT. As protein: CASSLSTREKLFF.